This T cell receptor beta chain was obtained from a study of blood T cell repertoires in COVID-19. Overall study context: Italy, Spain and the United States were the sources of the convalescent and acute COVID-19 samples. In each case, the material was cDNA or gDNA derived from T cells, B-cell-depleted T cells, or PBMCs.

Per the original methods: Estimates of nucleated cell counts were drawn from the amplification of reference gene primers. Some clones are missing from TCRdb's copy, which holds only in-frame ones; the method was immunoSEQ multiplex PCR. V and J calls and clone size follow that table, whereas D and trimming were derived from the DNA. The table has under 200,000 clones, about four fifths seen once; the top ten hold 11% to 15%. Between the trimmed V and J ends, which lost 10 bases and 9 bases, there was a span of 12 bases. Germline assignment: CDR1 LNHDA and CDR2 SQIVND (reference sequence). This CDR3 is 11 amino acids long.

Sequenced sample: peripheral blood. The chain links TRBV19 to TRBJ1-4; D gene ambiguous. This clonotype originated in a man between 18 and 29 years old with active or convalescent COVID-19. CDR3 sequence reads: CATPAGKKLFF. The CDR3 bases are TGTGCCACCCCGGCGGGGAAAAAACTGTTTTTT. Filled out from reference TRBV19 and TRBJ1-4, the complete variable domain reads DGGITQSPKYLFRKEGQNVTLSCEQNLNHDAMYWYRQDPGQGLRLIYYSQIVNDFQKGDIAEGYSVSREKKESFPLTVTSAQKNPTAFYLCATPAGKKLFFGSGTQLSVL.